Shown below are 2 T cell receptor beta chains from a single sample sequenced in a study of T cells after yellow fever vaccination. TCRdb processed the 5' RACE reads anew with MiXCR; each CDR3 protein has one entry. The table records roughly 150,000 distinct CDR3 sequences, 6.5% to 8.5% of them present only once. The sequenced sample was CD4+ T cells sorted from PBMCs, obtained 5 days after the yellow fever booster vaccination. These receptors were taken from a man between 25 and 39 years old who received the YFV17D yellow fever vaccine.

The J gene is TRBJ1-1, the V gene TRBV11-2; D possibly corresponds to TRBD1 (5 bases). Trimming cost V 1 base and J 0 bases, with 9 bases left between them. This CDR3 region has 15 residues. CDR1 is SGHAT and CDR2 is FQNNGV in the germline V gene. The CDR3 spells CASSLVEGMNTEAFF. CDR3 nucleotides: TGTGCCAGCAGCTTAGTCGAGGGGATGAACACTGAAGCTTTCTTT.

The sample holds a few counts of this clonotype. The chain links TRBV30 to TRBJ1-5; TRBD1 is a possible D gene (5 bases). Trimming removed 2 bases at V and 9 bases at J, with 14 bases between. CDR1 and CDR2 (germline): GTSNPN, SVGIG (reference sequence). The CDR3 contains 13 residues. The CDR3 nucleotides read TGTGCCTGGAGTCCGGGACTAGGAAGGCCCCAGCATTTT. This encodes CAWSPGLGRPQHF.